A selection of T cell receptor beta chains follows, all from one sample in a study. TCRdb re-called the multiplex PCR reads with MiXCR, one entry per CDR3 protein. The table includes approximately 1,000 distinct CDR3 sequences, less than 7.5% detected once. Input material: memory CD4+ T cells sorted from blood. The receptors here all came from a female donor with breast cancer. CDR3s include the opening cysteine and the closing phenylalanine or tryptophan. D genes are given only for firm matches. Part of the rows lack a size; the others show once, few, many or a class for expanded clones.

CDR3 length	clone size	V gene	J gene	D gene	CDR3 protein	CDR3 DNA
14	large	TRBV12-3/TRBV12-4	TRBJ1-2	TRBD1	CASSPSGQNYGYTF	TGTGCCAGCAGTCCGTCGGGACAGAACTATGGCTACACCTTC
18	medium-sized	TRBV12-3/TRBV12-4	TRBJ1-2	-	CASSPKPLIQGGNYGYTF	TGTGCCAGCAGTCCAAAGCCCCTCATACAGGGAGGTAACTATGGCTACACCTTC
14	large	TRBV12-3/TRBV12-4	TRBJ1-2	-	CASSLTIHGNGYTF	TGTGCCAGCAGTTTAACGATCCACGGGAATGGCTACACCTTC
11	large	TRBV12-3/TRBV12-4	TRBJ1-2	-	CATGIYYGYTF	TGTGCCACAGGGATCTACTATGGCTACACCTTC
14	medium-sized	TRBV12-3/TRBV12-4	TRBJ1-2	-	CASSFRGGAYGYTF	TGTGCCAGCAGTTTTAGGGGCGGAGCCTATGGCTACACCTTC
12	-	TRBV12-3/TRBV12-4	TRBJ1-2	-	CASGRQGSGYTF	TGTGCCAGTGGGCGGCAGGGCAGTGGCTACACCTTC
13	medium-sized	TRBV12-3/TRBV12-4	TRBJ1-2	-	CASSTGLLRGYTF	TGTGCCAGCAGTACGGGACTTCTCCGGGGCTACACCTTC
13	large	TRBV12-3/TRBV12-4	TRBJ1-2	-	CASSTLGNYGYTF	TGTGCCAGCAGCACACTCGGTAACTATGGCTACACCTTC
14	large	TRBV12-3/TRBV12-4	TRBJ1-2	-	CASSFRVIDYGYTF	TGTGCCAGCAGTTTTAGGGTGATCGACTATGGCTACACCTTC
15	medium-sized	TRBV12-3/TRBV12-4	TRBJ1-2	-	CASRQRQPTNYGYTF	TGTGCCAGCAGGCAGAGACAGCCCACTAACTATGGCTACACCTTC
12	medium-sized	TRBV12-3/TRBV12-4	TRBJ1-2	-	CASSFATYGYTF	TGTGCCAGCAGTTTTGCTACCTATGGCTACACCTTC
15	once	TRBV12-3/TRBV12-4	TRBJ1-2	-	CASSLFEKSNYGYTF	TGTGCCAGCAGTTTATTCGAGAAGTCTAACTATGGCTACACCTTC
13	large	TRBV12-3/TRBV12-4	TRBJ1-2	TRBD1	CASSRQGNYGYTF	TGTGCCAGCAGCCGACAGGGTAACTATGGCTACACCTTC
13	-	TRBV12-3/TRBV12-4	TRBJ1-2	-	CASSYGRVYGYTF	TGTGCCAGCAGTTACGGACGGGTCTATGGCTACACCTTC
13	-	TRBV12-3/TRBV12-4	TRBJ1-2	-	CASSLTEDYGYTF	TGTGCCAGCAGTCTGACAGAGGACTATGGCTACACCTTC
13	large	TRBV12-3/TRBV12-4	TRBJ1-2	-	CASRLGENYGYTF	TGTGCCAGCAGGTTAGGAGAGAACTATGGCTACACCTTC
12	medium-sized	TRBV12-3/TRBV12-4	TRBJ1-2	-	CASSLKGNGYTF	TGTGCCAGCAGTTTAAAGGGAAATGGCTACACCTTC
14	medium-sized	TRBV12-3/TRBV12-4	TRBJ1-2	-	CASSLAPPNYGYTF	TGTGCCAGCAGCCTGGCACCGCCTAACTATGGCTACACCTTC
14	medium-sized	TRBV12-3/TRBV12-4	TRBJ1-2	-	CASSLRGSNYGYTF	TGTGCCAGCAGTTTACGAGGGAGCAACTATGGCTACACCTTC
15	medium-sized	TRBV12-3/TRBV12-4	TRBJ1-2	-	CASRDIQETNYGYTF	TGTGCCAGCAGGGACATCCAGGAGACTAACTATGGCTACACCTTC
13	-	TRBV12-3/TRBV12-4	TRBJ1-2	-	CASSLNRTYGYTF	TGTGCCAGCAGTTTAAATAGAACCTATGGCTACACCTTC
17	medium-sized	TRBV12-3/TRBV12-4	TRBJ1-2	-	CASSFALTGEANYGYTF	TGTGCCAGCAGTTTTGCTTTGACGGGAGAAGCTAACTATGGCTACACCTTC
14	large	TRBV12-3/TRBV12-4	TRBJ1-2	-	CASTRATLNYGYTF	TGTGCCAGCACCCGGGCGACACTTAACTATGGCTACACCTTC
14	-	TRBV12-3/TRBV12-4	TRBJ1-2	-	CASSPHGQSYGYTF	TGTGCCAGCAGTCCCCACGGACAGTCCTATGGCTACACCTTC
14	medium-sized	TRBV12-3/TRBV12-4	TRBJ1-2	-	CASSSRGPNYGYTF	TGTGCCAGCAGTAGCAGGGGACCGAACTATGGCTACACCTTC
13	medium-sized	TRBV12-3/TRBV12-4	TRBJ1-2	-	CASSTGANYGYTF	TGTGCCAGCAGTACCGGGGCTAACTATGGCTACACCTTC
15	medium-sized	TRBV12-3/TRBV12-4	TRBJ1-2	TRBD1	CASRSTGLLNYGYTF	TGTGCCAGCAGGTCGACAGGGTTGCTAAACTATGGCTACACCTTC
14	large	TRBV12-3/TRBV12-4	TRBJ1-2	-	CASTLTGRNYGYTF	TGTGCCAGCACGCTGACAGGCCGTAACTATGGCTACACCTTC
11	medium-sized	TRBV12-3/TRBV12-4	TRBJ1-2	-	CASSLDYGYTF	TGTGCCAGCAGCCTTGACTATGGCTACACCTTC
14	large	TRBV12-3/TRBV12-4	TRBJ1-2	TRBD1	CASSPGQSNYGYTF	TGTGCCAGCAGCCCGGGACAGAGTAACTATGGCTACACCTTC
18	medium-sized	TRBV12-3/TRBV12-4	TRBJ1-2	-	CASSFARRGLLPNYGYTF	TGTGCCAGCAGTTTCGCCCGACGGGGACTCCTACCTAACTATGGCTACACCTTC
14	-	TRBV12-3/TRBV12-4	TRBJ1-2	TRBD1	CASSRMDRDYGYTF	TGTGCCAGCAGTCGGATGGACAGGGACTATGGCTACACCTTC
13	medium-sized	TRBV12-3/TRBV12-4	TRBJ1-2	-	CASQQKGKYGYTF	TGTGCCAGCCAGCAGAAGGGGAAATATGGCTACACCTTC
12	medium-sized	TRBV12-3/TRBV12-4	TRBJ1-2	-	CASSLRGNGYTF	TGTGCCAGCAGTTTAAGAGGGAATGGCTACACCTTC
16	medium-sized	TRBV12-3/TRBV12-4	TRBJ1-2	-	CASSRPGRRANYGYTF	TGTGCCAGCAGCCGGCCGGGACGACGAGCTAACTATGGCTACACCTTC
18	medium-sized	TRBV12-3/TRBV12-4	TRBJ1-2	-	CASSTPGHHYRRNYGYTF	TGTGCCAGCAGCACTCCGGGACACCACTATCGAAGAAACTATGGCTACACCTTC